Each of the 12 T cell receptor beta chains below was sequenced from the same sample in a study of cytomegalovirus exposure and HLA in healthy donors. Profiling relied on immunoSEQ multiplex PCR, and the TCRdb table lists in-frame clones only, not all of them. The sample yields hundreds of thousands of clones, more than 80% seen once. Sequencing was carried out using PBMCs. The source is a young woman in good health and CMV-seronegative.

The chain employs TRBV9 and TRBJ2-7; no definite D call. This CDR3 contains 15 residues. Germline V gives CDR1 SGDLS, CDR2 YYNGEE. V was pared by 3 bases and J by 2 bases, with 15 bases between. The CDR3 sequence: CASSAEGATTYEQYF. Written as DNA, the CDR3 is TGTGCCAGCAGCGCAGAAGGAGCAACCACCTACGAGCAGTACTTC.

This clone was seen just once. The CDR3 region is CASSPIRGTVQETQYF. CDR3 bases: TGCGCCAGCAGCCCCATCCGGGGGACTGTCCAAGAGACCCAGTACTTC. The chain employs TRBV5-1 and TRBJ2-5; possible D gene TRBD2, 6 bases. The CDR3 covers 16 residues. Trimming removed 4 bases at V and 1 base at J, with 17 bases between. Looked up from germline, CDR1 is SGHRS and CDR2 is YFSETQ.

The rearrangement uses TRBV14 and TRBJ2-7; 12 bases map to TRBD2. The CDR3 length is 14 residues. The V gene end was trimmed by 4 bases and the J gene end by 6 bases; junction bases not matched to a gene: 4. Germline V gives CDR1 SGHDN, CDR2 FVKESK. Here the CDR3 DNA reads TGTGCCAGCAGCCGACTAGCGGGAGAGGGCGAGCAGTACTTC. As protein: CASSRLAGEGEQYF.

V usage is TRBV29-1 and J usage is TRBJ1-4; D is undetermined. The CDR3 extends over 13 amino acids. The germline gives CDR1 SQVTM, CDR2 ANQGSEA. The ends were cut back, 7 bases at V and 4 bases at J, with 13 bases in the middle. The CDR3, as DNA: TGCAGCGCTATGGGAGCCTTTAATGAAAAACTGTTTTTT. The encoded protein is CSAMGAFNEKLFF.

This rearrangement joins TRBV28 to TRBJ1-1; 7 bases align to TRBD1. This CDR3 comprises 13 residues. Germline CDR1 reads MDHEN; CDR2 reads SYDVKM. The ends lost 5 bases at V and 8 bases at J; junction bases unmatched: 8. The CDR3 spells CASSRPKTGEAFF. CDR3 in DNA: TGTGCCAGCAGTCGACCCAAGACAGGGGAAGCTTTCTTT.

The sample holds a few counts of this clone. V and J are TRBV4-1 and TRBJ2-2, with 11 bases aligning to TRBD2. V was clipped by 7 bases and J by 10 bases; unmatched bases: 11. The CDR3 totals 15 residues. The germline CDR1 and CDR2 sequences are MGHRA and YSYEKL. The CDR3, as DNA: TGCGCCAGCACGCCGGGACTAGCGGTTGGGGAGGAGCTGTTTTTT. The encoded protein is CASTPGLAVGEELFF.

The chain uses TRBV19 and TRBJ2-7; D is possibly TRBD1 (6 bases). Deletions cut 1 base from V and 3 bases from J, with 7 bases between. CDR1 LNHDA and CDR2 SQIVND come from the germline V gene (reference sequence). There are 13 residues in the CDR3. CDR3 sequence (DNA): TGTGCCAGTAGTATAGCGGACAGCTACGAGCAGTACTTC. Translating gives CASSIADSYEQYF.

The V gene is TRBV2, the J gene TRBJ2-2; 12 bases match TRBD2. Trimming cost V 4 bases and J 3 bases; bases outside gene matches: 3. CDR1 SNHLY and CDR2 FYNNEI come from the germline V gene. This CDR3 spans 16 amino acids. The CDR3 DNA reads TGTGCCAGCAGTGGACTAGCGGGGGCTTACACCGGGGAGCTGTTTTTT. Its protein is CASSGLAGAYTGELFF.

The chain carries TRBV2 and TRBJ1-2, with a tentative D call TRBD1 (6 bases). This CDR3 comprises 15 residues. Between the trimmed V and J ends, which lost 6 bases and 3 bases, there was a span of 17 bases. Germline-derived CDR1 and CDR2 are SNHLY and FYNNEI. The CDR3 coding sequence is TGTGCCAGCAGGACCATCGTTACAGGGTACTATGGCTACACCTTC. Translating gives CASRTIVTGYYGYTF.

CDR3 bases: TGTGCCAGCAGTTACCGGGCAGGGTCTAATGAAAAACTGTTTTTT. This translates into CASSYRAGSNEKLFF. This rearrangement joins TRBV6-5 to TRBJ1-4, with D possibly TRBD1 on 5 matching bases. The CDR3 length is 15 residues. V lost 2 bases to trimming and J lost 3 bases, with 10 bases between them. Germline V gene data show CDR1 as MNHEY and CDR2 as SVGAGI.

This chain uses TRBV7-3 with TRBJ1-3; weak D call: TRBD1 (5 bases). Trimming stripped 1 base from V and 2 bases from J, with 9 bases between. This CDR3 region has 15 residues. Germline CDR1 SGHTA, CDR2 FQGTGA. The CDR3 reads CASSLNGGTGNTIYF. CDR3 bases: TGTGCCAGCAGCTTAAATGGGGGGACTGGAAACACCATATATTTT.

The chain has TRBV7-9 and TRBJ2-5; a weak D match, TRBD1 (5 bases). V lost 4 bases and J lost 1, with 13 bases in between. Germline CDR1 SEHNR, CDR2 FQNEAQ (reference sequence). This CDR3 has 15 residues. As DNA, the CDR3 is TGTGCCAGCAGCTCGACCGACAGATCCCAAGAGACCCAGTACTTC. Protein sequence: CASSSTDRSQETQYF.